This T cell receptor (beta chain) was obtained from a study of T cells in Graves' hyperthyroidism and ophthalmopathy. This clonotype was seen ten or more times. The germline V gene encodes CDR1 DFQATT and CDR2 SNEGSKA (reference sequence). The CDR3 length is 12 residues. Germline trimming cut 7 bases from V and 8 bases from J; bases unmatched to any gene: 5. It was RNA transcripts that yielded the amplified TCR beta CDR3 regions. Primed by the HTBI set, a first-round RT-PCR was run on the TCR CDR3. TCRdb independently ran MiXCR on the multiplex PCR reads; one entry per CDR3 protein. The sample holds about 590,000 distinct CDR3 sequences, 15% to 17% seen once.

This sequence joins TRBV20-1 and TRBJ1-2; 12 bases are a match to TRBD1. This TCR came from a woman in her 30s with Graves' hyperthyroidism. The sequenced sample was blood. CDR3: CSGDRGLRGYTF. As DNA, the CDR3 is TGCAGTGGGGACAGGGGGCTTCGGGGCTACACCTTC.